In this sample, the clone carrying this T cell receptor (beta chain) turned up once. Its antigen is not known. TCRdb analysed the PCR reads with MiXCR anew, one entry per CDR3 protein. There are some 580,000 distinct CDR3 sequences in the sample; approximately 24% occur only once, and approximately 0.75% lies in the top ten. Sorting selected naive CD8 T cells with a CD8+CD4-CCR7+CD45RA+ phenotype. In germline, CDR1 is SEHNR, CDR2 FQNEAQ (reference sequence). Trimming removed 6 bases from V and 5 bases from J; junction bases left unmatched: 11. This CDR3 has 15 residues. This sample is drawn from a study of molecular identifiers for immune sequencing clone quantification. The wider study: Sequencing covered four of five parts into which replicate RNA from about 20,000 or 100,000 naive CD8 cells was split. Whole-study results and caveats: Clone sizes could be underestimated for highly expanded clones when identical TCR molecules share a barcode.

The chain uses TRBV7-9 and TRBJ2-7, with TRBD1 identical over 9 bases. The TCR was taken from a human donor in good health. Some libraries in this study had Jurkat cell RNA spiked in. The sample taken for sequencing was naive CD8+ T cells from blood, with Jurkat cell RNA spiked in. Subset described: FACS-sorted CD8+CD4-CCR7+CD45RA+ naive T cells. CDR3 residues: CASSNSGTGNNEQYF. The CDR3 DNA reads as TGTGCCAGCAGTAATTCCGGGACAGGGAACAACGAGCAGTACTTC.